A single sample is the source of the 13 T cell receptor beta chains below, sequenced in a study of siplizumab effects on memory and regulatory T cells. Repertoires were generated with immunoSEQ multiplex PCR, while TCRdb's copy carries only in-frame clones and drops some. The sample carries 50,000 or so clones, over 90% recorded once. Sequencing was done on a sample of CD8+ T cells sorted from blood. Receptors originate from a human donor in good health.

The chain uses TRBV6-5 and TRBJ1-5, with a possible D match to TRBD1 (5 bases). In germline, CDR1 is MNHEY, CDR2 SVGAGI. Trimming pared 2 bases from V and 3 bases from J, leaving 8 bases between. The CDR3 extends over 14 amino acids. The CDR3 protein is CASSYRDANQPQHF. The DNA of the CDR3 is TGTGCCAGCAGTTACCGGGACGCCAATCAGCCCCAGCATTTT.

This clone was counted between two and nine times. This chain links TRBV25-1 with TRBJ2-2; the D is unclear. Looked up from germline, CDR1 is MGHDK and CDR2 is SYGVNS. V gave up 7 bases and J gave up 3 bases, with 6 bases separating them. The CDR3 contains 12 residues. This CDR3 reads CASIGDTGELFF. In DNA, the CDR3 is TGTGCCAGCATAGGTGACACCGGGGAGCTGTTTTTT.

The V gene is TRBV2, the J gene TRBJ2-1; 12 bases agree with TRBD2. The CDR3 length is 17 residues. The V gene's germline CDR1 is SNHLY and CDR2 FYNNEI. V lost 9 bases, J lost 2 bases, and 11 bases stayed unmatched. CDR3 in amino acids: CARTSGSSMGAYNEQFF. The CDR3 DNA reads TGTGCCAGGACTAGCGGGAGTTCAATGGGGGCCTACAATGAGCAGTTCTTC.

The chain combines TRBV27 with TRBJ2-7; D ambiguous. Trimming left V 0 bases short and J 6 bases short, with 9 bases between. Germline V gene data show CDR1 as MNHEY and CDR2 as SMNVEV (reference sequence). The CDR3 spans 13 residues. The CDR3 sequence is CASSLSVKVEQYF. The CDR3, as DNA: TGTGCCAGCAGTTTATCGGTGAAGGTCGAGCAGTACTTC.

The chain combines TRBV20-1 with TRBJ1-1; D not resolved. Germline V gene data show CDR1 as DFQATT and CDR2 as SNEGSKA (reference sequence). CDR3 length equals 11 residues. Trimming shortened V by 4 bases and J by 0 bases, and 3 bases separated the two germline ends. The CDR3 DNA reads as TGCAGTGCTATTTTGAACACTGAAGCTTTCTTT. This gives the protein CSAILNTEAFF.

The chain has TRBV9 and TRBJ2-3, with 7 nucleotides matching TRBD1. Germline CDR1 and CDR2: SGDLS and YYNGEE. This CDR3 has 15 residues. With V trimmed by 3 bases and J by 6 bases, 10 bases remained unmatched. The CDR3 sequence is CASSEETGSRDTQYF. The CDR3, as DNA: TGTGCCAGCAGCGAGGAGACAGGGTCTCGGGATACGCAGTATTTT.

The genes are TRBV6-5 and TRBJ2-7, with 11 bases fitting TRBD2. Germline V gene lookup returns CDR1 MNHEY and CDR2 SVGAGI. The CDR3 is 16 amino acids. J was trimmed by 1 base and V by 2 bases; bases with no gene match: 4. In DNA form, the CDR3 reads TGTGCCAGCAGTTACGAGCTAGCGGGAGGATCCTACGAGCAGTACTTC. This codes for CASSYELAGGSYEQYF.

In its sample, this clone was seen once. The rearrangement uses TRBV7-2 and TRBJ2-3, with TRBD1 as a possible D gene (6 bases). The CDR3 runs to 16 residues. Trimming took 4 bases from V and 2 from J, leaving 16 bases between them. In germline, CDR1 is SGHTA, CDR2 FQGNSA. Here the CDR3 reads CASSSDRLSITDTQYF. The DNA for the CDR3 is TGTGCCAGCAGCTCAGACAGGTTATCGATCACAGATACGCAGTATTTT. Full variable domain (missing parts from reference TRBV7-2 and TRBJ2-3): GAGVSQSPSNKVTEKGKDVELRCDPISGHTALYWYRQSLGQGLEFLIYFQGNSAPDKSGLPSDRFSAERTGGSVSTLTIQRTQQEDSAVYLCASSSDRLSITDTQYFGPGTRLTVL.

For the CDR3, the DNA is TGTGCCAGAAGCTTGGAGGGGGGCTTTGATCAGCCCCAGCATTTT. Translation: CARSLEGGFDQPQHF. This chain connects TRBV5-3 to TRBJ1-5, with a possible D match to TRBD1 (6 bases). TRBV5-3 is reported as an ORF; its role is uncertain. Trimming removed 0 bases at V and 5 bases at J, with 12 bases between. This CDR3 has 15 amino acids.

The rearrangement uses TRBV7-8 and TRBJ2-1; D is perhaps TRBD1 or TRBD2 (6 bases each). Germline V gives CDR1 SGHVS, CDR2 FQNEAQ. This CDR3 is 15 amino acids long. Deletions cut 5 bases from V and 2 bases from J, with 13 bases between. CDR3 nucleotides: TGTGCCAGCAGCCCCGAGGGGGGAACCTACAATGAGCAGTTCTTC. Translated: CASSPEGGTYNEQFF.

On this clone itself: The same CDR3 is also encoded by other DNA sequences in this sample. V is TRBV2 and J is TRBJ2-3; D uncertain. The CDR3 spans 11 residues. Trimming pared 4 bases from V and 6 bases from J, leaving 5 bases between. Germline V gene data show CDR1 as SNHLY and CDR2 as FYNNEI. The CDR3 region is CASSGADTQYF. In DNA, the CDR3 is TGTGCCAGCAGTGGAGCGGATACGCAGTATTTT.

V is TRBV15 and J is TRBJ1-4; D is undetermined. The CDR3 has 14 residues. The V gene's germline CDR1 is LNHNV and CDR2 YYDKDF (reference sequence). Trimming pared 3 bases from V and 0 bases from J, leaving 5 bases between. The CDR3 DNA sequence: TGTGCCACCAGCAGTGAGGCAACTAATGAAAAACTGTTTTTT. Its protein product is CATSSEATNEKLFF. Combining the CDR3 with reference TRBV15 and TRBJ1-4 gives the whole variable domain DAMVIQNPRYQVTQFGKPVTLSCSQTLNHNVMYWYQQKSSQAPKLLFHYYDKDFNNEADTPDNFQSRRPNTSFCFLDIRSPGLGDTAMYLCATSSEATNEKLFFGSGTQLSVL.

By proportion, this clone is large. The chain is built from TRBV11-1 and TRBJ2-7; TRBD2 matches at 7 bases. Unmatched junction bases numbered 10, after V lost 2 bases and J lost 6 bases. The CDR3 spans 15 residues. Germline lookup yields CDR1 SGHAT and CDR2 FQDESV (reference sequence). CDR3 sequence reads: CASSLLEGLNGEQYF. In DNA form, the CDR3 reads TGTGCCAGCAGCTTACTTGAGGGACTAAACGGCGAGCAGTACTTC.